The sequence of this TCR beta chain was determined in a study of blood T cell repertoires in COVID-19. Background on the study: Whether acute or convalescent, the COVID-19 samples came from the United States, Italy and Spain.

This clone was seen just once. As processed by the authors: The assay estimated nucleated cells by amplifying reference gene primers. Data came from immunoSEQ multiplex PCR; TCRdb stores just in-frame clones and leaves some out. D and trimming come from the DNA, and the V and J calls and clone size come from that table. The table includes just over 650,000 clones, about 90% detected once. The V gene end was trimmed by 0 bases and the J gene end by 6 bases; junction bases not matched to a gene: 7. CDR3 length equals 17 residues. Germline CDR1 is SGDLS and CDR2 is YYNGEE. The sequencing sample was made of peripheral blood. This receptor was identified in a woman under 30 with acute or convalescent COVID-19. V is TRBV9 and J is TRBJ2-1; 12 positions agree with TRBD2. CDR3 nucleotides: TGTGCCAGCAGCGTAGGGGCTAGCGGGGGGGCCGCCAATGAGCAGTTCTTC. Its translation: CASSVGASGGAANEQFF.